One and the same sample provided the 25 T cell receptor beta chains below, sequenced in a study of graft-versus-host responses after intestinal transplantation. The assay was immunoSEQ multiplex PCR, and TCRdb's table has in-frame clones only and misses some. Of 24,000 or so clones in the sample, roughly 78% were seen once. Antigens for these TCRs are unknown. The input for sequencing was unstimulated CD8+ T cells sorted from spleen or lymph node cells, taken before transplant. Receptors were obtained from a human donor who was the organ donor for an intestinal transplant.

The chain joins TRBV11-1 to TRBJ2-5; 14 bases line up with TRBD2. J gave up 4 bases and V 1 base, and 5 bases lay outside the gene matches. The CDR3 totals 17 residues. CDR1 SGHAT and CDR2 FQDESV come from the germline V gene (reference sequence). The CDR3 bases are TGTGCCAGCAGCTTAGGACTAGCGGGAGGGCCTGGAGAGACCCAGTACTTC. It is translated as CASSLGLAGGPGETQYF.

V and J are TRBV2 and TRBJ1-3; no firm D call. This CDR3 region has 15 residues. CDR1 is SNHLY and CDR2 is FYNNEI in the germline V gene. V gave up 4 bases and J gave up 0 bases, with 10 bases separating them. The CDR3 protein is CASSAGRHSGNTIYF. As DNA, the CDR3 is TGTGCCAGCAGTGCCGGGAGACACTCTGGAAACACCATATATTTT.

The J gene is TRBJ2-5, the V gene TRBV5-6, with D perhaps matching TRBD1 (5 bases). The assigned J gene may be wrong: the sequence end matches TRBJ2-7 better. This CDR3 is built from 14 residues. Looked up from germline, CDR1 is SGHDT and CDR2 is YYEEEE. The CDR3 coding sequence is TGTGCCAGCAGCTTGGGGACACCGACTTACGAGCAGTACTTC. Encoded protein: CASSLGTPTYEQYF.

This rearrangement joins TRBV2 to TRBJ1-1; D is uncertain. Trimming took 4 bases from V and 0 from J, leaving 12 bases between them. The CDR3 contains 15 residues. Germline CDR1 reads SNHLY; CDR2 reads FYNNEI. The CDR3 here is CASSGSQDMNTEAFF. The CDR3 nucleotides are TGTGCCAGCAGTGGGTCCCAGGATATGAACACTGAAGCTTTCTTT.

The chain joins TRBV13 to TRBJ1-1; possibly TRBD1 for D (5 bases). The CDR3 spans 14 residues. Germline V gene sequence: CDR1 PRHDT, CDR2 FYEKMQ (reference sequence). V lost 0 bases and J 7 bases, leaving 12 bases between the germline ends. Written as DNA, the CDR3 is TGTGCCAGCAGCTTAGGCGTTGGGGGAATTGAAGCTTTCTTT. This translates into CASSLGVGGIEAFF.

The chain links TRBV11-2 to TRBJ1-1, with D perhaps matching TRBD1 (5 bases). The V end lost 1 base, the J end lost 1 base, and 7 bases lay between the germline ends. Germline V gene lookup returns CDR1 SGHAT and CDR2 FQNNGV. This CDR3 contains 14 residues. Here the CDR3 DNA reads TGTGCCAGCAGCTTAGTGGGGGGGAACACTGAAGCTTTCTTT. Translated, it gives CASSLVGGNTEAFF.

The chain uses TRBV10-3 and TRBJ2-1; D perhaps matches TRBD2 (5 bases). Germline assignment: CDR1 ENHRY and CDR2 SYGVKD. This CDR3 has 13 amino acids. Trimming took 4 bases from V and 3 from J, leaving 7 bases between them. DNA of the CDR3: TGTGCCATCAGTGTCCGGGACTACAATGAGCAGTTCTTC. It translates to CAISVRDYNEQFF.

This clone showed up just once. V is TRBV9 and J is TRBJ2-1; D may be TRBD2 (5 bases). The CDR3 loop spans 14 amino acids. Trimming removed 3 bases from V and 5 bases from J, with 12 bases in between. The germline CDR1 and CDR2 sequences are SGDLS and YYNGEE. The DNA for the CDR3 is TGTGCCAGCAGCGGGACCGGGATCAACAATGAGCAGTTCTTC. This codes for CASSGTGINNEQFF. The full variable domain, with the rest looked up from reference TRBV9 and TRBJ2-1, is DSGVTQTPKHLITATGQRVTLRCSPRSGDLSVYWYQQSLDQGLQFLIQYYNGEERAKGNILERFSAQQFPDLHSELNLSSLELGDSALYFCASSGTGINNEQFFGPGTRLTVL.

The rearrangement links TRBV7-9 to TRBJ2-1; D tentatively reads TRBD1 or TRBD2 (5 bases each). The CDR3 sequence is 14 residues long. Germline-derived CDR1 and CDR2 are SEHNR and FQNEAQ (reference sequence). V was cut by 5 bases and J by 7 bases, with 15 bases left in between. The CDR3 protein is CASSPPGRSNEQFF. DNA for the CDR3: TGTGCCAGCAGCCCCCCGGGACGGTCAAATGAGCAGTTCTTC.

The rearrangement joins TRBV7-9 to TRBJ2-3; tentatively, D is TRBD1 (5 bases). Trimming left V 4 bases short and J 2 bases short, with 19 bases between. The CDR3 extends over 17 amino acids. Germline V gene data show CDR1 as SEHNR and CDR2 as FQNEAQ (reference sequence). The CDR3 bases are TGTGCCAGCAGCTCTTCTCGGACAAGCATGACCACAGATACGCAGTATTTT. Residues: CASSSSRTSMTTDTQYF.

The chain links TRBV30 to TRBJ2-7, with a tentative D call TRBD2 (5 bases). The CDR3 sequence is 13 residues long. CDR1 is GTSNPN and CDR2 is SVGIG in the germline V gene (reference sequence). With 1 base removed from V and 4 bases from J, the gap between germline ends came to 11 bases. The CDR3 DNA follows: TGTGCCTGGAGTGCTGGAGGAGGTTACGAGCAGTACTTC. Its protein product is CAWSAGGGYEQYF. The full variable domain, its missing parts supplied by reference TRBV30 and TRBJ2-7, is SQTIHQWPATLVQPVGSPLSLECTVEGTSNPNLYWYRQAAGRGLQLLFYSVGIGQISSEVPQNLSASRPQDRQFILSSKKLLLSDSGFYLCAWSAGGGYEQYFGPGTRLTVT.

This chain links TRBV10-1 with TRBJ2-1; TRBD2 matches 12 bases. Germline values: CDR1 WNHNN, CDR2 SYGVQD (reference sequence). J lost 4 bases, V lost 2 bases, and 0 bases had no gene match. This CDR3 contains 15 residues. CDR3 in DNA: TGCGCCAGCAGTGAGCTAGCGGGAGGGTACAATGAGCAGTTCTTC. It yields the protein CASSELAGGYNEQFF.

This clone has a handful of counts. This chain links TRBV19 with TRBJ2-7; 7 nucleotides match TRBD2. The CDR3 is 16 residues long. CDR1 is LNHDA, CDR2 SQIVND, per germline (reference sequence). Germline trimming cut 3 bases from V and 3 bases from J; bases unmatched to any gene: 11. Here the CDR3 reads CASSIASGATFYEQYF. DNA for the CDR3: TGTGCCAGTAGTATCGCAAGCGGGGCCACCTTCTACGAGCAGTACTTC. The full variable domain, completed using reference TRBV19 and TRBJ2-7, is DGGITQSPKYLFRKEGQNVTLSCEQNLNHDAMYWYRQDPGQGLRLIYYSQIVNDFQKGDIAEGYSVSREKKESFPLTVTSAQKNPTAFYLCASSIASGATFYEQYFGPGTRLTVT.

The chain combines TRBV13 with TRBJ2-1; 8 bases agree with TRBD1. In germline, CDR1 is PRHDT, CDR2 FYEKMQ (reference sequence). V gave up 4 bases and J gave up 1 base; unmatched junction bases: 3. The CDR3 is 15 residues long. This chain's CDR3 is CASSSGTGSYNEQFF. The CDR3 bases are TGTGCCAGCAGCTCCGGGACAGGTTCCTACAATGAGCAGTTCTTC.

This clone was observed a handful of times. The V call is TRBV7-9, the J call TRBJ1-4; no clear D. Deletions cut 8 bases from V and 5 bases from J, with 6 bases between. The CDR3 has 11 amino acids. Germline CDR1 and CDR2: SEHNR and FQNEAQ (reference sequence). The CDR3 here is CASGRNEKLFF. In nucleotides, the CDR3 is TGTGCCAGCGGAAGGAATGAAAAACTGTTTTTT.

This chain connects TRBV5-1 to TRBJ2-7; the D is unclear. This CDR3 is built from 12 residues. V was trimmed by 4 bases and J by 2 bases, leaving 7 bases between them. Germline CDR1 is SGHRS and CDR2 is YFSETQ. The CDR3 DNA is TGCGCCAGCAGCCTCGACACCTACGAGCAGTACTTC. Its protein product is CASSLDTYEQYF.

V is TRBV2 and J is TRBJ2-5; no reliable D call. CDR3 size: 15 residues. The germline gives CDR1 SNHLY, CDR2 FYNNEI. The V gene lost 8 bases and the J gene lost 5 bases, with 21 bases spanning the gap. The CDR3 DNA reads TGTGCCAGCTTGCAGGACCACTCAGGTGGGGAGACCCAGTACTTC. It encodes CASLQDHSGGETQYF.

This clone was seen a handful of times. This CDR3 is CASKEGAWYTEAFF. CDR3 coding DNA: TGTGCCAGCAAGGAGGGGGCCTGGTACACTGAAGCTTTCTTT. The rearrangement uses TRBV6-5 and TRBJ1-1; 7 nucleotides agree with TRBD1. This CDR3 has 14 residues. With 7 bases clipped from V and 3 bases from J, the junction kept 8 bases outside the gene matches. CDR1 MNHEY and CDR2 SVGAGI come from the germline V gene.

Note on this clone: Relative to the germline gene, one junction end is altered; a read error may explain this. V is TRBV13 and J is TRBJ2-3; 14 positions match TRBD2. CDR3 length equals 17 residues. Germline lookup yields CDR1 PRHDT and CDR2 FYEKMQ (reference sequence). The CDR3 here is CASSLGGLAGGTDTQYF. The CDR3 DNA reads TGTGCCAGCAGCCTAGGGGGACTAGCGGGGGGCACAGATACGCAGTATTTT.

A single count supports this clone. The chain combines TRBV4-3 with TRBJ2-5; D tentatively reads TRBD1 or TRBD2 (6 bases each). The V end was cut by 1 base, the J end by 2 bases, with 14 bases between. This CDR3 has 16 residues. Germline V gene sequence: CDR1 LGHNA, CDR2 YSLEER. The CDR3 coding sequence is TGCGCCAGCAGCCAAGCCTGGGGCGGGACACAAGAGACCCAGTACTTC. Translation: CASSQAWGGTQETQYF.

The rearrangement joins TRBV7-9 to TRBJ1-4; 7 bases match TRBD1. Germline values: CDR1 SEHNR, CDR2 FQNEAQ (reference sequence). The CDR3 totals 14 residues. The V and J ends lost 5 bases and 6 bases, in that order; junction bases with no gene match: 6. The CDR3 sequence: CASSPGTVYEKLFF. CDR3 bases: TGTGCCAGCAGCCCCGGGACAGTTTATGAAAAACTGTTTTTT.

V is TRBV5-6 and J is TRBJ1-1; the D gene is possibly TRBD1 (5 bases). Trimming removed 2 bases from V and 5 bases from J, with 13 bases in between. Germline CDR1 SGHDT, CDR2 YYEEEE. The CDR3 is 14 amino acids. The CDR3: CASSFVGDGTEAFF. As DNA, the CDR3 is TGTGCCAGCAGCTTTGTGGGGGATGGGACTGAAGCTTTCTTT.

This chain joins TRBV4-1 and TRBJ2-1; 7 bases match TRBD2. The V gene end was trimmed by 3 bases and the J gene end by 0 bases; junction bases not matched to a gene: 2. CDR3 length: 15 amino acids. The germline V gene has CDR1 MGHRA and CDR2 YSYEKL. The CDR3 loop is CASSHRTSSYNEQFF. The CDR3 DNA follows: TGCGCCAGCAGCCATAGGACTAGCTCCTACAATGAGCAGTTCTTC.

The chain recombines TRBV11-2 with TRBJ2-1; TRBD2 matches at 12 bases. CDR1 SGHAT and CDR2 FQNNGV come from the germline V gene. The CDR3 runs to 17 residues. V lost 5 bases and J lost 2; bases outside the gene matches: 7. CDR3: CASSVRLAGEPYNEQFF. CDR3 nucleotide sequence: TGTGCCAGCAGCGTACGACTAGCGGGGGAACCCTACAATGAGCAGTTCTTC.

This rearrangement joins TRBV2 to TRBJ2-1, with 10 bases fitting TRBD2. CDR1 is SNHLY, CDR2 FYNNEI, per germline. Trimming removed 7 bases from V and 7 bases from J; junction bases left unmatched: 25. This CDR3 is 20 amino acids long. CDR3 sequence reads: CASTILFPVLAGAEVNEQFF. CDR3 coding DNA: TGTGCCAGCACTATTCTGTTCCCCGTTCTAGCGGGAGCAGAGGTGAATGAGCAGTTCTTC. The full variable domain, rest sourced from reference TRBV2 and TRBJ2-1, is EPEVTQTPSHQVTQMGQEVILRCVPISNHLYFYWYRQILGQKVEFLVSFYNNEISEKSEIFDDQFSVERPDGSNFTLKIRSTKLEDSAMYFCASTILFPVLAGAEVNEQFFGPGTRLTVL.